These 3 T cell receptor beta chains were sequenced from one sample in a study of blood T cell repertoires in COVID-19 (dated by TCRdb to the early 2020s). The library was prepared using the immunoSEQ multiplex PCR assay. Imported from immuneACCESS, the table was reduced by TCRdb to in-frame sequences with V and J called. These copies leave out some clones; in studies compared against another copy, an unresolved V gene accounts for under half, and the cause of the remainder is not known. For this sample there are 270,000 or so clones; around 88% appear just once. The top ten clones comprise roughly 1.2% of the sample. Material for sequencing was PBMCs or T cells enriched from blood (not recorded which). These TCRs come from a woman in her 40s with acute COVID-19.

The chain recombines TRBV11-2 with TRBJ1-4, with 8 bases matching TRBD1. From germline, CDR1 is SGHAT and CDR2 FQNNGV. The CDR3 runs to 20 residues. The V gene end was trimmed by 0 bases and the J gene end by 0 bases; junction bases not matched to a gene: 12. CDR3 in DNA: TGTGCCAGCAGCTTAGATGAACCCCGACAGGGGAAGGCAACTAATGAAAAACTGTTTTTT. Encoded protein: CASSLDEPRQGKATNEKLFF.

The genes are TRBV6-5 and TRBJ2-5; perhaps TRBD1 as D (6 bases). From germline, CDR1 is MNHEY and CDR2 SVGAGI. CDR3 length: 13 residues. V was clipped by 1 base and J by 7 bases, with 10 bases between them. CDR3 in amino acids: CASSYYRAGTQYF. DNA for the CDR3: TGTGCCAGCAGTTACTACAGGGCGGGGACCCAGTACTTC.

CDR3 nucleotides: TGTGCTAGTGGCGTACCGGGACAGGGGGCGCGCTATGGCTACACCTTC. It is translated as CASGVPGQGARYGYTF. The chain is built from TRBV12-5 and TRBJ1-2, with 12 bases identical to TRBD1. The germline gives CDR1 LGHNT, CDR2 FRNRAP. The CDR3 consists of 16 residues. V lost 6 bases and J lost 4; bases outside the gene matches: 9.